The clone carrying this TCR beta chain showed up just once. These data come from a study of control samples from healthy donors and cancer patients. Sequenced by immunoSEQ multiplex PCR; TCRdb stores in-frame clones only, minus some. The data contain more than 95,000 clones, less than 90% of them singletons. V lost 4 bases, J lost 0 bases, and 6 bases lay in between. The CDR3 length is 14 residues. CDR1 is KGHDR and CDR2 is SFDVKD in the germline V gene. Specimen: blood. The source is a man younger than 30 in good health. The rearrangement uses TRBV24-1 and TRBJ1-5; D gene unclear. DNA for the CDR3: TGTGCCACCAGTGAACGGTATAGCAATCAGCCCCAGCATTTT. This encodes CATSERYSNQPQHF.